This T cell receptor (beta chain) comes out of a study of T cell repertoires in cytomegalovirus infection (dated by TCRdb to between 2019 and 2020). Broadly, across the study: Peptide stimulations targeted recently identified HLA-C-restricted CMV epitopes, whose presentation resists viral immunomodulation, together with well-studied HLA-B-restricted epitopes. Because public TCR beta signatures pointed to carriage of CMV infection together with the matching HLA type, the HLA type of each donor mattered for the analysis.

Details on this clonotype: This clone's antigen is unknown. The record has no base qualities; no much larger clone is one base away.

Interpreted using the paper, the treatment or condition label stands for: in vitro stimulation with specific CMV peptide epitopes to enrich CMV-specific T cells. V lost 6 bases and J lost 4 bases; the stretch between them is 12 bases long. In the germline V gene, CDR1 corresponds to SGHTA and CDR2 to FQGNSA. Inclusive of the bounding cysteine and phenylalanine, the CDR3 is 13 residues long. Only CDR3 DNA remains: 39 bases, in frame from the first base. TCRdb shows the sequencer as Illumina HiSeq 1500. The raw public reads went through TCRdb reprocessing: fastp at Q25, MiXCR clone calling, in-frame beta chains kept. Duplicate CDR3 protein sequences are folded into a single record with the most common DNA and genes. This sample is represented by a few hundred thousand distinct CDR3 sequences; about two fifths of them were singletons. In total, the top ten clones hold 40% to 50% of the sample. Paper-wide results and their limitations: The ex vivo response was dominated by HLA-C-restricted CMV-specific TCR beta clonotypes, and the single most frequent clonotype in two of eight donors was supplied by these HLA-C-restricted clonotypes. In both this cohort and an independent cohort of a few hundred donors, the cumulative frequency of public TCR beta family members distinguished carriers of CMV infection plus the relevant HLA type.

The starting material was cultured PBMCs, obtained from culture after CMV antigen stimulation. The chain couples TRBV7-2 to TRBJ1-2; the D gene is perhaps TRBD1, from 5 matching bases. The TCR originated in a human donor in good health (CMV status not recorded). Some clones in this sample may be carry-over from other donors' samples. The CDR3 in this case is CASRPTGTYGYTF. The sequenced DNA is TGTGCCAGCAGACCAACAGGCACCTATGGCTACACCTTC.